This TCR beta chain derives from a study of regulatory T cells. Details on this clone: Its antigen is undetermined.

Per germline, CDR1 SGHRS and CDR2 YFSETQ. CDR3 length: 15 amino acids. V gave up 4 bases and J gave up 2 bases, with 15 bases separating them. Study conclusions and caveats: In CD3G-deficient patients, conventional CD4+ T cells were enriched for hydrophobic CDR3 residues at positions 6 and 7. In patients, unique TRB V-J pairs were restricted and V/J usage skewed, especially in Tregs.

Autoimmunity was present in every CD3G-deficient patient, worse in two. Sorting split CD4+ cells into CD25-high CD127-low Tregs and CD25-low CD127-high conventional T cells. The primer mix had 52 TRBV and 13 TRBJ primers. Repertoires were generated with immunoSEQ multiplex PCR, while TCRdb's copy carries only in-frame clones and drops some. The table records 25,000 to 35,000 clones, 85% to 95% of them present only once. The chain joins TRBV5-1 to TRBJ1-2, with D maybe TRBD1 (6 bases). The sequence was collected from a young adult with CD3G deficiency. Sequenced sample: conventional CD4+ T cells sorted from blood. The CDR3: CASSPTGNLNYGYTF. The CDR3 region has the DNA TGCGCCAGCAGCCCCACAGGGAACCTAAACTATGGCTACACCTTC. Combining the CDR3 with reference TRBV5-1 and TRBJ1-2 gives the whole variable domain KAGVTQTPRYLIKTRGQQVTLSCSPISGHRSVSWYQQTPGQGLQFLFEYFSETQRNKGNFPGRFSGRQFSNSRSEMNVSTLELGDSALYLCASSPTGNLNYGYTFGSGTRLTVV.